This entry is about one T cell receptor (beta chain). This specimen belongs to a study of tumor-infiltrating lymphocytes in localized non-small cell lung cancer. CDR3 length: 13 amino acids. From germline, CDR1 is SGHTA and CDR2 FQGTGA. V was pared by 4 bases and J by 1 base, with 8 bases between. Using immunoSEQ multiplex PCR, the repertoire was profiled, and TCRdb retains in-frame clones only, with some absent. The sample lists tens of thousands of clones, approximately 85% seen once, with over 2% in the top ten. The material sequenced was lung tumor tissue. The chain joins TRBV7-3 to TRBJ2-7, with no clear D. The TCR was taken from a human donor with non-small cell lung cancer. CDR3 protein: CASSSAGSYEQYF. The CDR3 coding sequence is TGTGCCAGCAGCTCGGCAGGATCCTACGAGCAGTACTTC.